Below, 27 T cell receptor beta chains from the same sample are listed, as sequenced in a study of blood T cell repertoires in COVID-19. Some clones are missing from TCRdb's copy, which holds only in-frame ones; the method was immunoSEQ multiplex PCR. The table shows about 120,000 clones, with 80% to 85% occurring only once. Sequencing was done on a sample of peripheral blood. The receptors stem from a woman between 50 and 59 years old with acute or convalescent COVID-19.

The genes are TRBV9 and TRBJ2-1, with 11 bases matching TRBD2. The trim removed 0 bases at V and 4 bases at J, leaving 9 bases unmatched. Germline CDR1 is SGDLS and CDR2 is YYNGEE. The CDR3 spans 18 residues. The CDR3 nucleotides read TGTGCCAGCAGCGTAGGATTTCTAGCGGGAGGTAGTTACAATGAGCAGTTCTTC. Translation gives CASSVGFLAGGSYNEQFF.

Only one count was recorded for this clone. The rearrangement links TRBV3-1 (or the pseudogene TRBV3-2) to TRBJ1-2; no firm D call. This CDR3 region has 14 residues. Per the germline V gene, CDR1 is LGHDT and CDR2 is YNNKEL (reference sequence). V was cut by 7 bases and J by 2 bases, with 14 bases left in between. CDR3 nucleotides: TGTGCCAGCACCCATTACCGCGGCAACTATGGCTACACCTTC. It specifies CASTHYRGNYGYTF.

The chain couples TRBV18 to TRBJ1-4; a weak D match, TRBD1 (5 bases). The CDR3 runs 14 residues. Trimming removed 4 bases from V and 7 bases from J, with 13 bases in between. The V gene's germline CDR1 is KGHSH and CDR2 LQKENI. This CDR3 is CASSQGLTGEKLFF. The CDR3 bases are TGTGCCAGCTCACAGGGACTAACGGGTGAAAAACTGTTTTTT.

The chain carries TRBV25-1 and TRBJ1-1; D is possibly TRBD1 (5 bases). Germline V gives CDR1 MGHDK, CDR2 SYGVNS. The CDR3 covers 14 residues. V was pared by 5 bases and J by 1 base, with 11 bases between. CDR3: CASSREGRNTEAFF. Written as DNA, the CDR3 is TGTGCCAGCAGTCGGGAGGGGAGGAACACTGAAGCTTTCTTT.

The rearrangement uses TRBV28 and TRBJ2-2, with D unresolved. In germline, CDR1 is MDHEN, CDR2 SYDVKM. This CDR3 is built from 12 residues. The V end was cut by 1 base, the J end by 8 bases, with 5 bases between. This CDR3 reads CASSLYPGELFF. The CDR3 DNA sequence: TGTGCCAGCAGTTTATATCCGGGGGAGCTGTTTTTT.

The chain has TRBV7-3 and TRBJ2-6; the D is unclear. CDR1 is SGHTA, CDR2 FQGTGA, per germline. This CDR3 comprises 16 residues. Trimming shortened V by 4 bases and J by 4 bases, and 14 bases separated the two germline ends. The CDR3: CASSSSISRGANVLTF. The DNA for the CDR3 is TGTGCCAGCAGCTCGAGTATCTCTCGGGGGGCCAACGTCCTGACTTTC.

V gene TRBV9 combines with J gene TRBJ2-2, with 7 bases matching TRBD1. CDR1 is SGDLS, CDR2 YYNGEE, per germline. Unmatched junction bases numbered 3, after V lost 4 bases and J lost 6 bases. The CDR3 spans 13 residues. CDR3 DNA sequence: TGTGCCAGCAGCTTCCAGGGGGCCGGGGAGCTGTTTTTT. As protein: CASSFQGAGELFF.

The chain joins TRBV6-2 or TRBV6-3 to TRBJ2-7; D is perhaps TRBD2 (6 bases). Germline V gene lookup returns CDR1 MNHEY and CDR2 SVGEGT. Trimming pared 3 bases from V and 1 base from J, leaving 13 bases between. CDR3 length: 15 residues. The CDR3 bases are TGTGCCAGCAGTTATGGGGGGACCAAGTCCTACGAGCAGTACTTC. Protein: CASSYGGTKSYEQYF.

The chain recombines TRBV2 with TRBJ1-1, with TRBD1 identical over 7 bases. This CDR3 region has 15 residues. Germline V gives CDR1 SNHLY, CDR2 FYNNEI. Unmatched junction bases numbered 7, after V lost 4 bases and J lost 2 bases. The DNA for the CDR3 is TGTGCCAGCAGTGTACAGGGGCTCCTTAACACTGAAGCTTTCTTT. It encodes CASSVQGLLNTEAFF.

The J gene is TRBJ2-5, the V gene TRBV15; D is perhaps TRBD2 (5 bases). This CDR3 contains 16 residues. V was pared by 2 bases and J by 2 bases, with 15 bases between. The germline V gene has CDR1 LNHNV and CDR2 YYDKDF (reference sequence). The CDR3 sequence is CATSRLLIREQETQYF. For the CDR3, the DNA is TGTGCCACCAGCAGACTACTGATCCGGGAACAAGAGACCCAGTACTTC.

V usage is TRBV2 and J usage is TRBJ2-7; maybe TRBD1 (6 bases). The CDR3 sequence is 11 residues long. CDR1 and CDR2 (germline): SNHLY, FYNNEI. V dropped 9 bases and J dropped 6 bases, with 12 bases sitting between them. CDR3 in DNA: TGTGCCAGGAAACAGGGCACCGAGCAGTACTTC. Translation gives CARKQGTEQYF.

This clone occurred once. The chain is built from TRBV19 and TRBJ2-2; D is perhaps TRBD1 (5 bases). The CDR3 runs to 16 residues. Germline CDR1 and CDR2: LNHDA and SQIVND (reference sequence). The V and J ends lost 4 bases and 4 bases respectively, with 16 bases between them. The CDR3 reads CASSNPTGVSTGELFF. The CDR3 coding sequence is TGTGCCAGTAGTAACCCCACAGGAGTGAGCACCGGGGAGCTGTTTTTT. Full variable domain (missing parts from reference TRBV19 and TRBJ2-2): DGGITQSPKYLFRKEGQNVTLSCEQNLNHDAMYWYRQDPGQGLRLIYYSQIVNDFQKGDIAEGYSVSREKKESFPLTVTSAQKNPTAFYLCASSNPTGVSTGELFFGEGSRLTVL.

The chain couples TRBV7-9 to TRBJ2-3, with TRBD1 identical over 8 bases. V shed 4 bases, J shed 4 bases, and the junction held 4 bases outside the gene matches. The CDR3 contains 14 residues. The germline V gene encodes CDR1 SEHNR and CDR2 FQNEAQ (reference sequence). DNA of the CDR3: TGTGCCAGCAGCTCGGGACAGGCTCCAGATACGCAGTATTTT. It yields the protein CASSSGQAPDTQYF.

This chain uses TRBV27 with TRBJ1-1, with D possibly being TRBD1 (5 bases). There are 15 residues in the CDR3. Trimming stripped 4 bases from V and 0 bases from J, with 12 bases between. From germline, CDR1 is MNHEY and CDR2 SMNVEV (reference sequence). The CDR3 nucleotides are TGTGCCAGCAGTTGGGAGGGGCGGATGAACACTGAAGCTTTCTTT. Translated, it gives CASSWEGRMNTEAFF.

The chain uses TRBV5-1 and TRBJ2-7; D is ambiguous. Germline lookup yields CDR1 SGHRS and CDR2 YFSETQ. This CDR3 comprises 14 residues. The V and J ends lost 0 bases and 4 bases respectively, with 11 bases between them. The CDR3 sequence: CASSLGSLVYEQYF. In DNA form, the CDR3 reads TGCGCCAGCAGCTTGGGCAGTTTGGTGTACGAGCAGTACTTC.

The chain links TRBV7-9 to TRBJ1-1; no clear D. Germline V gene sequence: CDR1 SEHNR, CDR2 FQNEAQ (reference sequence). V lost 5 bases, J lost 2 bases, and 12 bases lay in between. This CDR3 region has 14 residues. The CDR3 nucleotides are TGTGCCAGCAGCCTGACTGGCTCAAACACTGAAGCTTTCTTT. Translating gives CASSLTGSNTEAFF.

The chain carries TRBV19 and TRBJ2-3; 9 nucleotides line up with TRBD2. This CDR3 has 15 amino acids. The ends lost 1 base at V and 6 bases at J; junction bases unmatched: 5. Germline V gene sequence: CDR1 LNHDA, CDR2 SQIVND (reference sequence). The CDR3 DNA sequence: TGTGCCAGTAGTATAGGGGTAGCGGGAGTGGATACGCAGTATTTT. This codes for CASSIGVAGVDTQYF.

In DNA, the CDR3 is TGCAGCGTCCGAAAGGGGGGGAGGGCCCCCGATACGCAGTATTTT. This encodes CSVRKGGRAPDTQYF. The chain carries TRBV29-1 and TRBJ2-3; a weak D match, TRBD2 (7 bases). CDR3 length equals 15 residues. Germline V CDR1 and CDR2: SQVTM, ANQGSEA. V dropped 6 bases and J dropped 6 bases, with 22 bases sitting between them.

The chain has TRBV7-3 and TRBJ2-1; TRBD2 aligns across 8 bases. The CDR3 loop spans 15 amino acids. CDR1 is SGHTA and CDR2 is FQGTGA in the germline V gene. Losses at the gene ends were 5 bases for V and 6 bases for J; bases not matched to a gene: 9. CDR3 sequence reads: CASSQGAGGANEQFF. The CDR3 nucleotides are TGTGCCAGCAGCCAAGGGGCGGGGGGAGCCAATGAGCAGTTCTTC. Full variable domain (rest looked up from reference TRBV7-3 and TRBJ2-1): GAGVSQTPSNKVTEKGKYVELRCDPISGHTALYWYRQSLGQGPEFLIYFQGTGAADDSGLPNDRFFAVRPEGSVSTLKIQRTERGDSAVYLCASSQGAGGANEQFFGPGTRLTVL.

The CDR3 loop reads CASARGTNEKLFF. The DNA of the CDR3 is TGTGCCAGCGCCAGGGGGACTAATGAAAAACTGTTTTTT. J is TRBJ1-4 and V is TRBV19; 7 nucleotides line up with TRBD1. The CDR3 consists of 13 residues. Germline CDR1 and CDR2: LNHDA and SQIVND (reference sequence). V lost 9 bases and J lost 2; bases outside the gene matches: 3. The full variable domain, completed using reference TRBV19 and TRBJ1-4, is DGGITQSPKYLFRKEGQNVTLSCEQNLNHDAMYWYRQDPGQGLRLIYYSQIVNDFQKGDIAEGYSVSREKKESFPLTVTSAQKNPTAFYLCASARGTNEKLFFGSGTQLSVL.

V usage is TRBV5-1 and J usage is TRBJ1-6; the D is unclear. Per the germline V gene, CDR1 is SGHRS and CDR2 is YFSETQ. Between the trimmed V and J ends, which lost 0 bases and 4 bases, there was a span of 5 bases. The CDR3 has 14 residues. The CDR3 sequence: CASSLDGYNSPLHF. Here the CDR3 DNA reads TGCGCCAGCAGCTTGGACGGGTATAATTCACCCCTCCACTTT. Together with reference TRBV5-1 and TRBJ1-6, the CDR3 gives the full variable domain: KAGVTQTPRYLIKTRGQQVTLSCSPISGHRSVSWYQQTPGQGLQFLFEYFSETQRNKGNFPGRFSGRQFSNSRSEMNVSTLELGDSALYLCASSLDGYNSPLHFGNGTRLTVT.

This clone was seen only once. V is TRBV6-1 and J is TRBJ1-3; tentatively, D is TRBD1 (5 bases). CDR3 size: 18 residues. The V gene lost 4 bases and the J gene lost 0 bases, with 19 bases spanning the gap. Looked up from germline, CDR1 is MNHNS and CDR2 is SASEGT. CDR3 sequence: CASSGTDSPLRSGNTIYF. The DNA for the CDR3 is TGTGCCAGCAGTGGGACCGACAGTCCCCTGCGCTCTGGAAACACCATATATTTT.

The chain couples TRBV5-6 to TRBJ1-2; TRBD1 is a possible D gene (6 bases). The length of the CDR3 is 16 residues. Germline V gene data show CDR1 as SGHDT and CDR2 as YYEEEE. V was clipped by 2 bases and J by 7 bases, with 21 bases between them. This chain's CDR3 is CASSFRVTGTYGGYTF. As DNA, the CDR3 is TGTGCCAGCAGCTTTAGGGTGACAGGAACGTATGGTGGCTACACCTTC.

The chain recombines TRBV28 with TRBJ1-6, with D possibly being TRBD1 (6 bases). Germline lookup yields CDR1 MDHEN and CDR2 SYDVKM. This CDR3 region has 16 residues. V shed 6 bases and J shed 7 bases, with 19 bases lying between them. CDR3 DNA sequence: TGTGCCAGCAGCCGGATGGGGGCGGGGGGGAATTCACCCCTCCACTTT. As protein: CASSRMGAGGNSPLHF.

This clone was detected only a few times. This chain uses TRBV20-1 with TRBJ2-3; D is possibly TRBD2 (5 bases). Germline-derived CDR1 and CDR2 are DFQATT and SNEGSKA (reference sequence). The CDR3 covers 11 residues. V dropped 5 bases and J dropped 9 bases, with 12 bases sitting between them. CDR3 nucleotide sequence: TGCAGTGCTCGCCCCTCGGGGACGCAGTATTTT. Translated: CSARPSGTQYF.

This clone was detected a few times. The V gene is TRBV15, the J gene TRBJ2-7; 8 bases agree with TRBD2. With 4 bases clipped from V and 5 bases from J, the junction kept 10 bases outside the gene matches. CDR3 length: 15 amino acids. CDR1 is LNHNV, CDR2 YYDKDF, per germline (reference sequence). The CDR3 here is CATSTRGGFIHEQYF. The CDR3 region has the DNA TGTGCCACCAGCACCCGGGGGGGCTTCATTCACGAGCAGTACTTC.

The J gene is TRBJ1-2, the V gene TRBV7-9, with 7 bases matching TRBD1. CDR3 length: 13 residues. The germline V gene encodes CDR1 SEHNR and CDR2 FQNEAQ (reference sequence). V lost 1 base and J lost 12; bases outside the gene matches: 8. The CDR3 nucleotides read TGTGCCAGCAGCTTAGGGAGGGACAGCTTGGACACCTTC. It translates to CASSLGRDSLDTF.